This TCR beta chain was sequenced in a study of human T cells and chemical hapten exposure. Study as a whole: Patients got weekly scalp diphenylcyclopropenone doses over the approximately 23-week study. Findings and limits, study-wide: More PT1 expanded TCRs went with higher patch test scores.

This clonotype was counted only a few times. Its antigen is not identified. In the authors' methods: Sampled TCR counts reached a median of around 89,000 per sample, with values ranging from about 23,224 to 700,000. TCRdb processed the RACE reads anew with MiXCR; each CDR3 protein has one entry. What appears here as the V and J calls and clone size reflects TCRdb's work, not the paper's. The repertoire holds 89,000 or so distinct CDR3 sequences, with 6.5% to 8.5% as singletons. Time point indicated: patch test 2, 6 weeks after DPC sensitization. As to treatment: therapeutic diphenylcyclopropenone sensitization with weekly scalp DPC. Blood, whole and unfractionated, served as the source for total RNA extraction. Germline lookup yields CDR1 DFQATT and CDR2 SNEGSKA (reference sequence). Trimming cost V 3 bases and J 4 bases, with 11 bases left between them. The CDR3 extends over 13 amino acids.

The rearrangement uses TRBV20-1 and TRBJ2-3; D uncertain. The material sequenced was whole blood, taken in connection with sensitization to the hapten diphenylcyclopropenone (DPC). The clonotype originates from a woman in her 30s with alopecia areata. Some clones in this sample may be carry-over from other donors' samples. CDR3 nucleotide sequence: TGCAGTGCTAGGCCCCGAGGTGCAGATACGCAGTATTTT. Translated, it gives CSARPRGADTQYF.